This is a list of T cell receptor beta chains from one sample in a study of blood T cell repertoires in COVID-19. Repertoires were generated with immunoSEQ multiplex PCR, while TCRdb's copy carries only in-frame clones and drops some. Of 150,000 to 200,000 clones in the sample, 85% are singletons; the top ten hold about 3.3%. Sequencing was performed on peripheral blood. The receptors here all came from a human donor with acute or convalescent COVID-19. The donor label of this sample is uncertain. Each CDR3 is given with its conserved first and last residue. D genes are given only for firm matches. Size tells how often a clone was seen (once, few, many) or the class of an expanded clone, and some rows leave it out.

D: .
V: TRBV24-1
length: 17
size: few
J: TRBJ1-5
CDR3: CATSDAHTDRKNQPQHF
DNA: TGTGCCACCAGTGATGCCCATACGGACAGAAAAAATCAGCCCCAGCATTTT

D: TRBD1
V: TRBV27
length: 14
size: .
J: TRBJ1-3
CDR3: CASRKQGTGNTIYF
DNA: TGTGCCAGCAGAAAACAGGGGACTGGAAACACCATATATTTT

D: .
V: TRBV6-2/TRBV6-3
length: 15
size: .
J: TRBJ1-1
CDR3: CASSYSGGAYTEAFF
DNA: TGTGCCAGCAGTTATTCGGGGGGGGCGTACACTGAAGCTTTCTTT

D: .
V: TRBV7-2
length: 15
size: .
J: TRBJ2-7
CDR3: CASSLDRNPTYEQYF
DNA: TGTGCCAGCAGCTTAGACAGGAACCCCACCTACGAGCAGTACTTC

D: .
V: TRBV18
length: 12
size: .
J: TRBJ2-7
CDR3: CASSPKGNEQYF
DNA: TGTGCCAGCTCACCAAAGGGGAACGAGCAGTACTTC

D: TRBD2
V: TRBV5-1
length: 16
size: once
J: TRBJ2-1
CDR3: CASSPTSGSSYNEQFF
DNA: TGCGCCAGCAGCCCTACTAGCGGGAGCTCCTACAATGAGCAGTTCTTC

D: .
V: TRBV7-3
length: 14
size: .
J: TRBJ1-2
CDR3: CASSPGGGVGGYTF
DNA: TGTGCCAGCAGCCCCGGGGGAGGGGTCGGGGGCTACACCTTC

D: TRBD1
V: TRBV4-1
length: 14
size: .
J: TRBJ1-2
CDR3: CASSQDRGGSGYTF
DNA: TGCGCCAGCAGCCAGGACAGGGGAGGAAGTGGCTACACCTTC

D: .
V: TRBV15
length: 15
size: .
J: TRBJ2-7
CDR3: CATSRVFESSYEQYF
DNA: TGTGCCACCAGCAGAGTCTTCGAGAGCTCCTACGAGCAGTACTTC

D: .
V: TRBV18
length: 14
size: .
J: TRBJ1-6
CDR3: CASSLTSDSSPLHF
DNA: TGTGCCAGCTCGCTAACATCGGACTCTTCACCCCTCCACTTT

D: TRBD1
V: TRBV7-7
length: 17
size: .
J: TRBJ1-2
CDR3: CASSLETRQGDSGGYTF
DNA: TGTGCCAGCAGCTTAGAAACCCGACAGGGGGATTCGGGGGGCTACACCTTC

D: TRBD2
V: TRBV4-2
length: 21
size: once
J: TRBJ2-1
CDR3: CASSQDRTGTSGGFSYNEQFF
DNA: TGTGCCAGCAGCCAAGACAGAACCGGGACTAGCGGGGGGTTCTCCTACAATGAGCAGTTCTTC

D: TRBD1
V: TRBV3-1/TRBV3-2
length: 17
size: once
J: TRBJ1-4
CDR3: CASSHSDRGPENEKLFF
DNA: TGTGCCAGCAGCCATTCGGACAGGGGGCCAGAGAATGAAAAACTGTTTTTT

D: .
V: TRBV18
length: 15
size: .
J: TRBJ2-7
CDR3: CASSPSGPYPYEQYF
DNA: TGTGCCAGCTCACCGAGCGGACCGTATCCCTACGAGCAGTACTTC

D: TRBD1
V: TRBV30
length: 15
size: .
J: TRBJ1-5
CDR3: CAWSRETGGIQPQHF
DNA: TGTGCCTGGAGTAGGGAAACAGGGGGTATTCAGCCCCAGCATTTT

D: TRBD2
V: TRBV12-3/TRBV12-4
length: 12
size: .
J: TRBJ2-1
CDR3: CASSPMRGGLFF
DNA: TGTGCCAGCAGTCCGATGCGGGGGGGGCTGTTCTTC

D: .
V: TRBV6-5
length: 13
size: once
J: TRBJ2-7
CDR3: CASSPTRAYEQYF
DNA: TGTGCCAGCAGTCCAACTAGAGCCTACGAGCAGTACTTC

D: TRBD2
V: TRBV30
length: 14
size: .
J: TRBJ2-1
CDR3: CAWSLAGGYNEQFF
DNA: TGTGCCTGGTCTCTAGCGGGGGGGTACAATGAGCAGTTCTTC

D: .
V: TRBV5-1
length: 15
size: .
J: TRBJ2-7
CDR3: CASSLGQGRTYEQYF
DNA: TGCGCCAGCAGCTTGGGTCAGGGGAGAACCTACGAGCAGTACTTC

D: TRBD1
V: TRBV7-9
length: 15
size: .
J: TRBJ1-5
CDR3: CASSSPGDRYQPQHF
DNA: TGTGCCAGCAGCTCCCCCGGGGACAGGTATCAGCCCCAGCATTTT

D: .
V: TRBV7-9
length: 18
size: .
J: TRBJ1-4
CDR3: CASSGHPRGRSTNEKLFF
DNA: TGTGCCAGCAGCGGTCATCCTCGGGGGAGGTCGACTAATGAAAAACTGTTTTTT

D: TRBD2
V: TRBV5-1
length: 14
size: .
J: TRBJ2-7
CDR3: CASSFSGNSYEQYF
DNA: TGCGCCAGCAGCTTTAGCGGGAACTCCTACGAGCAGTACTTC

D: .
V: TRBV6-5
length: 12
size: .
J: TRBJ1-4
CDR3: CASGAPNEKLFF
DNA: TGTGCCTCTGGGGCCCCTAATGAAAAACTGTTTTTT

D: .
V: TRBV6-5
length: 14
size: .
J: TRBJ1-2
CDR3: CASSYREGGYGYTF
DNA: TGTGCCAGCAGTTACAGGGAGGGAGGCTATGGCTACACCTTC

D: .
V: TRBV19
length: 12
size: .
J: TRBJ2-7
CDR3: CASSISDYEQYF
DNA: TGTGCCAGTAGTATCTCAGACTACGAGCAGTACTTC

D: TRBD1
V: TRBV28
length: 15
size: .
J: TRBJ1-2
CDR3: CASRVGTAANYGYTF
DNA: TGTGCCAGCAGGGTAGGGACAGCTGCTAACTATGGCTACACCTTC

D: .
V: TRBV11-2
length: 16
size: .
J: TRBJ2-3
CDR3: CASSLAGAIFTDTQYF
DNA: TGTGCCAGCAGCTTAGCAGGGGCGATCTTCACAGATACGCAGTATTTT

D: .
V: TRBV10-3
length: 15
size: .
J: TRBJ1-1
CDR3: CAISEGTTLNTEAFF
DNA: TGTGCCATCAGTGAGGGGACAACCCTGAACACTGAAGCTTTCTTT